This T cell receptor beta chain was found in a study of T cells in Graves' hyperthyroidism and ophthalmopathy. Study-level findings and limits: It was a median roughly six months before onset that the model predicted ophthalmopathy.

Template material for amplifying TCR beta CDR3 regions consisted of RNA transcripts. HTBI primers drove first-round RT-PCR of the TCR CDR3. One entry per CDR3 protein results from TCRdb running MiXCR on the multiplex PCR reads. Of about 260,000 distinct CDR3 sequences detected, 22% appear once; the ten largest clones hold around 64%. For ophthalmopathy patients, the Clinical Activity Score was at least 3 and the NOSPECS grade at least 4; duration was under 3 months. This clonotype was counted only a few times. Its specificity is unknown. Germline V gene sequence: CDR1 MDHEN, CDR2 SYDVKM. The CDR3 spans 11 residues. Deletions cut 1 base from V and 6 bases from J, with 3 bases between.

This TCR came from a young man with Graves' ophthalmopathy. The sample taken for sequencing was blood. The rearrangement links TRBV28 to TRBJ1-1; no clear D gene. The CDR3 is CASSLLAEAFF. The CDR3 DNA reads as TGTGCCAGCAGTTTATTGGCTGAAGCTTTCTTT.